This TCR beta chain was identified during a study of spatial heterogeneity in lung cancer. For the study at large: Alpha-chain sequences were consistently detected in smaller numbers than beta-chain sequences.

Study-level findings and limits: The study found ubiquitous expanded tumor TCRs in blood more at resection than follow-up.

Time point indicated: sample taken at primary tumor resection. No cells were sorted before sequencing. The whole RNA sequenced was extracted from tumor, nontumor lung or frozen PBMC. V lost 0 bases and J 2 bases, leaving 11 bases between the germline ends. This CDR3 is built from 15 residues. Germline V CDR1 and CDR2: SGDLS, YYNGEE. A unique molecular identifier was carried by every single TCR cDNA molecule. TCRdb re-derived calls from the 5' RACE reads in MiXCR, one entry per CDR3 protein. The sample consists of 39,000 or so distinct CDR3 sequences, 6% to 8% of them appearing once. This clonotype was seen ten or more times. The antigen is undetermined.

The receptor's source is a male donor with early-stage non-small cell lung cancer. The source material was PBMCs, sampled at surgery. This chain uses TRBV9 with TRBJ2-5, with D tentatively TRBD1 (6 bases). The CDR3 loop is CASSVAPDRQETQYF. CDR3 DNA sequence: TGTGCCAGCAGCGTAGCTCCGGACAGACAAGAGACCCAGTACTTC.